Listed here are 9 T cell receptor beta chains from one sample, sequenced in a study of beta chain features in type 1 diabetes. Study outcomes and limitations: A moderate, significant TCRB CDR3 shortening appeared in type 1 diabetes across four CD4+ subsets.

These TCRs are of unknown antigen specificity. The whole isolated RNA underwent reverse transcription, so sequencing captured expressed TCRB transcripts. Some clones are missing from TCRdb's copy, which holds only in-frame ones; the method was immunoSEQ multiplex PCR. The repertoire holds 350,000 to 450,000 clones, with over 10% as singletons. The sequenced sample consisted of naive CD4+ T cells from blood. Source of these receptors: a woman in her late teens or twenties with type 1 diabetes.

V and J are TRBV30 and TRBJ2-3; the D gene is possibly TRBD2 (6 bases). With 1 base removed from V and 1 base from J, the gap between germline ends came to 18 bases. Germline values: CDR1 GTSNPN, CDR2 SVGIG (reference sequence). The CDR3 length is 17 residues. CDR3 protein: CAWSDRMKRARTDTQYF. Written as DNA, the CDR3 is TGTGCCTGGAGTGACCGTATGAAGCGGGCCCGCACAGATACGCAGTATTTT.

The rearrangement joins TRBV18 to TRBJ1-5; a possible D gene is TRBD1 (6 bases). CDR1 and CDR2 (germline): KGHSH, LQKENI. Trimming took off 4 bases at V and 1 base at J, with 14 bases between the two ends. This CDR3 is built from 16 residues. CDR3 DNA sequence: TGTGCCAGCTCACTTCAGGGGAAGGGGAGCAATCAGCCCCAGCATTTT. Amino acids: CASSLQGKGSNQPQHF.

The rearrangement joins TRBV2 to TRBJ2-7; D is unclear. Trimming removed 3 bases at V and 7 bases at J, with 19 bases between. Looked up from germline, CDR1 is SNHLY and CDR2 is FYNNEI. The CDR3 runs to 15 residues. The CDR3 spells CASSETSGARDEQYF. The CDR3, as DNA: TGTGCCAGCAGTGAGACTTCTGGAGCGCGTGATGAGCAGTACTTC.

The chain couples TRBV18 to TRBJ2-7; 8 positions agree with TRBD1. Germline lookup yields CDR1 KGHSH and CDR2 LQKENI. This CDR3 contains 15 residues. V dropped 5 bases and J dropped 0; count of bases not matched to a gene: 6. This CDR3 reads CASSTTGESSYEQYF. The CDR3 region has the DNA TGTGCCAGCTCAACGACAGGGGAAAGCTCCTACGAGCAGTACTTC.

The gene calls are TRBV19 and TRBJ2-1, with 10 bases lining up with TRBD2. Losses at the gene ends were 6 bases for V and 0 bases for J; bases not matched to a gene: 8. Germline V lookup: CDR1 LNHDA, CDR2 SQIVND (reference sequence). The CDR3 has 17 residues. CDR3 sequence: CASRPLAGQSSYNEQFF. As DNA, the CDR3 is TGTGCCAGTAGGCCACTAGCGGGGCAGAGCTCCTACAATGAGCAGTTCTTC.

This clone has only a few counts. This chain links TRBV5-4 with TRBJ2-2; 8 bases agree with TRBD2. The CDR3 contains 17 residues. CDR1 is SGHNT and CDR2 is YYREEE in the germline V gene (reference sequence). Trimming took 4 bases from V and 7 from J; bases not matched to a gene: 15. CDR3: CASSSRPGRAEGGELFF. CDR3 bases: TGTGCCAGCAGCAGCAGGCCCGGGAGGGCCGAAGGCGGGGAGCTGTTTTTT.

In its sample, this clone was seen a few times. V is TRBV4-2 and J is TRBJ1-4; 9 nucleotides align to TRBD1. Germline V gives CDR1 LGHNA, CDR2 YNFKEQ. The V segment lost 3 bases and the J segment 7 bases; nucleotides outside the gene matches: 9. The CDR3 totals 16 residues. CDR3 DNA: TGTGCCAGCAGCCAGGCCAGGGACAGGGCAAGTGAAAAACTGTTTTTT. Its protein product is CASSQARDRASEKLFF.

This clone was observed a handful of times. DNA for the CDR3: TGTGCCAGCAGCTTTTACAGCACCGGGGAGCTGTTTTTT. It translates to CASSFYSTGELFF. The chain uses TRBV5-4 and TRBJ2-2, with no clear D. This CDR3 region has 13 residues. Per germline, CDR1 SGHNT and CDR2 YYREEE (reference sequence). Between the trimmed V and J ends, which lost 2 bases and 4 bases, there was a span of 6 bases.

The chain joins TRBV7-9 to TRBJ2-3; weak D call: TRBD2 (7 bases). Germline-derived CDR1 and CDR2 are SEHNR and FQNEAQ (reference sequence). The CDR3 totals 15 residues. Trimming cost V 1 base and J 4 bases, with 12 bases left between them. The CDR3 here is CASSLVRGPPDTQYF. CDR3 coding DNA: TGTGCCAGCAGCTTAGTGCGGGGGCCCCCAGATACGCAGTATTTT.